Listed here are 20 T cell receptor beta chains from one sample, sequenced in a study of T cell responses to AZD1222 COVID-19 vaccine. Profiled with immunoSEQ multiplex PCR; TCRdb holds only in-frame clones, not every one. This table has 20,000 to 25,000 clones, roughly 82% appearing once. Sequenced here: peripheral blood, sampled on day 0 of AZD1222 vaccination. The source of these receptors is an adult in good health.

CDR3 loop: CASSAWGQGDSYEQYF. CDR3 sequence (DNA): TGTGCCAGCAGCGCTTGGGGACAGGGGGATTCCTACGAGCAGTACTTC. This chain connects TRBV7-9 to TRBJ2-7, with 11 bases fitting TRBD1. J was trimmed by 1 base and V by 5 bases; bases with no gene match: 7. This CDR3 has 16 amino acids. The germline gives CDR1 SEHNR, CDR2 FQNEAQ (reference sequence).

This clone came up once. The J gene is TRBJ1-2, the V gene TRBV21-1. TRBV21-1 is a listed pseudogene. This CDR3 contains 13 residues. The CDR3 protein is CASSKTVGVGYTF. In nucleotides, the CDR3 is TGTGCCAGCAGCAAAACAGTTGGAGTTGGCTACACCTTC.

The sample holds a few counts of this clone. V is TRBV27 and J is TRBJ1-2; unclear D gene. V was cut by 3 bases and J by 0 bases, with 11 bases left in between. The V gene's germline CDR1 is MNHEY and CDR2 SMNVEV (reference sequence). The CDR3 extends over 15 amino acids. This chain's CDR3 is CASSFKARSNYGYTF. In nucleotides, the CDR3 is TGTGCCAGCAGTTTTAAGGCCAGATCTAACTATGGCTACACCTTC.

This rearrangement joins TRBV19 to TRBJ2-2; 10 bases align to TRBD2. CDR3 size: 16 residues. The junction had 2 bases not matched to a gene; V was cut back by 3 bases and J by 1 base. Germline CDR1 reads LNHDA; CDR2 reads SQIVND (reference sequence). This CDR3 is CASSMRLAGNTGELFF. The DNA of the CDR3 is TGTGCCAGTAGTATGCGACTAGCGGGGAACACCGGGGAGCTGTTTTTT.

This clone showed up just a few times. The chain is built from TRBV28 and TRBJ2-7, with D perhaps being TRBD1 or TRBD2 (6 bases each). This CDR3 is built from 17 residues. Deletions cut 5 bases from V and 0 bases from J, with 20 bases between. CDR1 MDHEN and CDR2 SYDVKM come from the germline V gene. The CDR3 protein is CASSLVGGQGVSYEQYF. CDR3 in DNA: TGTGCCAGCAGTCTGGTCGGGGGCCAGGGTGTCTCCTACGAGCAGTACTTC. Using reference TRBV28 and TRBJ2-7 for the parts outside the CDR3, the full variable domain is DVKVTQSSRYLVKRTGEKVFLECVQDMDHENMFWYRQDPGLGLRLIYFSYDVKMKEKGDIPEGYSVSREKKERFSLILESASTNQTSMYLCASSLVGGQGVSYEQYFGPGTRLTVT.

In its sample, this clone is medium-sized. The chain recombines TRBV28 with TRBJ2-3; D is unresolved. The germline CDR1 and CDR2 sequences are MDHEN and SYDVKM. Trimming removed 2 bases from V and 4 bases from J, with 13 bases in between. There are 15 residues in the CDR3. The CDR3: CASSLVSLFADTQYF. For the CDR3, the DNA is TGTGCCAGCAGTTTAGTGAGTCTATTCGCAGATACGCAGTATTTT.

The rearrangement joins TRBV5-1 to TRBJ2-2; TRBD2 matches at 7 bases. J gave up 4 bases and V 2 bases, and 8 bases lay outside the gene matches. The germline gives CDR1 SGHRS, CDR2 YFSETQ. This CDR3 is 16 amino acids long. CDR3 DNA: TGCGCCAGCAGCTTCTCGGCGGGAGCAGGCACCGGGGAGCTGTTTTTT. Residues: CASSFSAGAGTGELFF.

The V gene is TRBV5-4, the J gene TRBJ2-3; 13 nucleotides match TRBD2. J gave up 8 bases and V 5 bases, and 11 bases lay outside the gene matches. This CDR3 contains 16 residues. Germline V gene data show CDR1 as SGHNT and CDR2 as YYREEE (reference sequence). CDR3 region: CASSRGLAGSVGTQYF. The CDR3 DNA reads TGTGCCAGCAGTCGGGGACTAGCGGGGTCCGTGGGTACGCAGTATTTT.

A single count supports this clone. The chain has TRBV28 and TRBJ1-6, with unresolved D. Deletions cut 2 bases from V and 10 bases from J, with 12 bases between. The CDR3 totals 14 residues. The germline CDR1 and CDR2 sequences are MDHEN and SYDVKM. CDR3 sequence reads: CASSLAGSHSPLHF. CDR3 nucleotides: TGTGCCAGCAGTTTAGCGGGCTCCCACTCACCCCTCCACTTT.

The CDR3: CASSLERDRGIRDTIYF. The CDR3 DNA reads as TGTGCCAGCAGCTTAGAACGGGACAGGGGGATTAGAGACACCATATATTTT. The rearrangement uses TRBV11-2 and TRBJ1-3; TRBD1 agrees at 11 bases. The V gene's germline CDR1 is SGHAT and CDR2 FQNNGV. J lost 8 bases, V lost 0 bases, and 9 bases had no gene match. The CDR3 totals 17 residues.

This chain joins TRBV2 and TRBJ2-1, with D unresolved. Trimming removed 8 bases from V and 0 bases from J, with 8 bases in between. The germline V gene encodes CDR1 SNHLY and CDR2 FYNNEI. The CDR3 loop spans 13 amino acids. CDR3 region: CASETSSYNEQFF. In DNA, the CDR3 is TGTGCCAGCGAGACGAGCTCCTACAATGAGCAGTTCTTC.

V gene TRBV7-2 combines with J gene TRBJ2-5; the match to TRBD2 covers 11 bases. V lost 4 bases to trimming and J lost 2 bases; unmatched junction nucleotides: 3. The germline gives CDR1 SGHTA, CDR2 FQGNSA. This CDR3 has 15 residues. CDR3 sequence: CASSSRLAGQETQYF. The DNA of the CDR3 is TGTGCCAGCAGCTCGAGACTAGCGGGACAAGAGACCCAGTACTTC.

This chain joins TRBV30 and TRBJ2-5; D is undetermined. Germline V gives CDR1 GTSNPN, CDR2 SVGIG (reference sequence). The CDR3 length is 12 residues. The ends were cut back, 4 bases at V and 0 bases at J, with 6 bases in the middle. This chain's CDR3 is CAWNLDQETQYF. Here the CDR3 DNA reads TGTGCCTGGAATCTGGACCAAGAGACCCAGTACTTC.

The rearrangement links TRBV2 to TRBJ2-7; D remains ambiguous. Germline V gene lookup returns CDR1 SNHLY and CDR2 FYNNEI. Trimming took off 2 bases at V and 0 bases at J, with 11 bases between the two ends. The CDR3 sequence is 15 residues long. CDR3 amino acids: CASSERLSVSYEQYF. CDR3 nucleotides: TGTGCCAGCAGTGAAAGGTTGAGCGTCTCCTACGAGCAGTACTTC.

This chain connects TRBV6-5 to TRBJ2-1; TRBD2 aligns across 8 bases. V lost 5 bases and J lost 14; bases outside the gene matches: 14. Germline lookup yields CDR1 MNHEY and CDR2 SVGAGI. The CDR3 is made up of 14 amino acids. CDR3 nucleotides: TGTGCCAGCAGTCCCGGGGGGGCCGGTCTTTTCAAGTTCTTC. This translates into CASSPGGAGLFKFF.

This clone has more than one count but fewer than ten. J is TRBJ2-1 and V is TRBV28; maybe TRBD2 (6 bases). The germline V gene encodes CDR1 MDHEN and CDR2 SYDVKM. V lost 6 bases, J lost 9 bases, and 12 bases lay in between. The CDR3 runs to 12 residues. CDR3 coding DNA: TGTGCCAGCAGCCCGCCCGGGGGTGAGCAGTTCTTC. It encodes CASSPPGGEQFF.

The chain carries TRBV28 and TRBJ1-1; no reliable D call. CDR3 length equals 16 residues. The V end lost 7 bases, the J end lost 1 base, and 19 bases lay between the germline ends. The germline V gene encodes CDR1 MDHEN and CDR2 SYDVKM. CDR3 nucleotide sequence: TGTGCCAGCACCACTCCCGGGGATCTTTCGAACACTGAAGCTTTCTTT. Its protein product is CASTTPGDLSNTEAFF.

CDR3 residues: CASSEQGGSYNEQFF. DNA of the CDR3: TGTGCCAGCAGCGAACAGGGGGGCAGTTACAATGAGCAGTTCTTC. The chain has TRBV2 and TRBJ2-1; 8 bases fit TRBD1. CDR1 and CDR2 (germline): SNHLY, FYNNEI. Trimming at V came to 6 bases and at J to 4 bases, leaving 8 bases not matched to a gene. The CDR3 loop spans 15 amino acids.

V is TRBV5-1 and J is TRBJ2-5; D unresolved. V lost 0 bases to trimming and J lost 2 bases, with 5 bases between them. CDR1 SGHRS and CDR2 YFSETQ come from the germline V gene. The CDR3 runs 13 residues. The chain's CDR3 is CASSLVTQETQYF. In nucleotides, the CDR3 is TGCGCCAGCAGCTTGGTTACGCAAGAGACCCAGTACTTC.

The chain links TRBV7-2 to TRBJ2-2; 8 bases are shared with TRBD1. This CDR3 contains 16 residues. Germline CDR1 reads SGHTA; CDR2 reads FQGNSA. The junction had 9 bases not matched to a gene; V was cut back by 4 bases and J by 5 bases. As DNA, the CDR3 is TGTGCCAGCAGCTCTAATCAGGGGGCGCAGACCGGGGAGCTGTTTTTT. Residues: CASSSNQGAQTGELFF.